This T cell receptor (beta chain) derives from a study of cytomegalovirus exposure and HLA in healthy donors. Study results and limitations: Per a later analysis, HLA-associated TCR beta chains showed more clonal expansion than other, equally common TCR beta chains. Some TCR beta chains (roughly 160 of them) were listed as cytomegalovirus-associated. Versus the approximately 700-donor mean, an Asian-associated ancestry cluster reportedly showed fewer N-insertions in a later analysis. Analyses of presence and absence presupposed an approximately uniform sequencing depth across donors.

As for this clone: No antigen is known for it.

CDR3 size: 13 residues. CDR1 is SGHDT, CDR2 YYEEEE, per germline. The V and J ends lost 1 base and 6 bases respectively, with 9 bases between them. It was with 60 Vbeta and 13 Jbeta primers that the PCR ran. Generated by immunoSEQ multiplex PCR, the TCRdb table keeps only in-frame clones and is missing some. The sample lists approximately 150,000 clones, 80% to 90% seen once, with about 7.7% in the top ten. This TCR derives from a woman aged 30 to 39 in good health and CMV-seropositive. The J gene is TRBJ2-3, the V gene TRBV5-6; D call uncertain. The source material was PBMCs. The CDR3 bases are TGTGCCAGCAGCTTGTCGGGTTCGGATACGCAGTATTTT. Protein product: CASSLSGSDTQYF.